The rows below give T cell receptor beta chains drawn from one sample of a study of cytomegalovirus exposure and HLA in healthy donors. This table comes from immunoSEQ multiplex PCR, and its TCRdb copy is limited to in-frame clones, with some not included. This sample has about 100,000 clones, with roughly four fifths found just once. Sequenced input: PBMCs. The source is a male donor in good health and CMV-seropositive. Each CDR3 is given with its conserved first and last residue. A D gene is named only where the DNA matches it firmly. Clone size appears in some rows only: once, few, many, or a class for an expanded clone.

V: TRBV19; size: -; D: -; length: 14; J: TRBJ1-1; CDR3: CASSPGGEATEAFF; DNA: TGTGCCAGTAGCCCCGGGGGGGAGGCCACTGAAGCTTTCTTT
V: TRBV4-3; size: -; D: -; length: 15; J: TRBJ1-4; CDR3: CASSHGGGENEKLFF; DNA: TGCGCCAGCAGCCACGGTGGCGGGGAGAATGAAAAACTGTTTTTT
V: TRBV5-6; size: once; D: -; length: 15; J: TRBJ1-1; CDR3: CASSSAGSTNTEAFF; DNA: TGTGCCAGCAGCTCGGCAGGCTCGACGAACACTGAAGCTTTCTTT
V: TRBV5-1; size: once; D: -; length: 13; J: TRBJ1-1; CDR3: CASSAEGNTEAFF; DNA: TGCGCCAGCAGCGCGGAAGGGAACACTGAAGCTTTCTTT
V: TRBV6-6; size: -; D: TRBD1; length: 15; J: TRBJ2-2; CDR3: CAIEKTGGATGELFF; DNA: TGTGCCATTGAAAAGACAGGGGGCGCGACCGGGGAGCTGTTTTTT
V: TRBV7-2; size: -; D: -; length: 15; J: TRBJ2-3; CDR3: CASSSLGGAKDTQYF; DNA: TGTGCCAGCAGCTCGTTGGGTGGGGCGAAAGATACGCAGTATTTT
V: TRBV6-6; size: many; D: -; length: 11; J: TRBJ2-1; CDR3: CASSYSYEQFF; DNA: TGTGCCAGCAGTTATTCCTATGAGCAGTTCTTC
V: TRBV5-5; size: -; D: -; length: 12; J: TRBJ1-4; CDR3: CASSLVQEKLFF; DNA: TGTGCCAGCAGCTTGGTACAGGAAAAACTGTTTTTT
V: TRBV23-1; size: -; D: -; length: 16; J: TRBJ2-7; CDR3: CASSQSVRERSYEQYF; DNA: TGCGCCAGCAGTCAATCGGTCCGGGAACGTTCCTACGAGCAGTACTTC
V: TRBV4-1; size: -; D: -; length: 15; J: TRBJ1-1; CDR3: CASSHMGEGSTEAFF; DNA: TGCGCCAGCAGCCACATGGGAGAGGGATCCACTGAAGCTTTCTTT
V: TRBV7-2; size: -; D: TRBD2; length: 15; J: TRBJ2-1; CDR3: CASSLGLSGGNEQFF; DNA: TGTGCCAGCAGCTTAGGTCTGAGCGGGGGGAATGAGCAGTTCTTC
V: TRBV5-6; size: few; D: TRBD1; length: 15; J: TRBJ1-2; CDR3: CASSLVDRTLYGYTF; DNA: TGTGCCAGCAGCTTGGTGGACAGGACCCTCTATGGCTACACCTTC
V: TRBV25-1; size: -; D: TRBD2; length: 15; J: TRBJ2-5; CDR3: CASRTGTSGVETQYF; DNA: TGTGCCAGCAGGACGGGGACTAGCGGGGTGGAGACCCAGTACTTC
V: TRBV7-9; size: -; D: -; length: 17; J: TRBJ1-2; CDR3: CASSLAPGSSAVYGYTF; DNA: TGTGCCAGCAGCTTAGCGCCGGGTTCCTCCGCGGTCTATGGCTACACCTTC
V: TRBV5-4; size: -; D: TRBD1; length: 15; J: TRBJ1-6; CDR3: CASSSDRGFNSPLHF; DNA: TGTGCCAGCAGTTCTGACAGGGGGTTTAATTCACCCCTCCACTTT
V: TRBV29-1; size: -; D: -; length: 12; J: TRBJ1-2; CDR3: CSVGGHQSGYTF; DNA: TGCAGCGTTGGGGGGCATCAAAGCGGCTACACCTTC
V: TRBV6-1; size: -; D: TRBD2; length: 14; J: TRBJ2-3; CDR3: CASSGTSGVDTQYF; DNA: TGTGCCAGCAGTGGGACTAGCGGGGTCGATACGCAGTATTTT
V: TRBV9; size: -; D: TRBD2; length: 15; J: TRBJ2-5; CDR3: CASSVGAGGLGTQYF; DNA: TGTGCCAGCAGCGTAGGGGCGGGGGGCTTGGGGACCCAGTACTTC
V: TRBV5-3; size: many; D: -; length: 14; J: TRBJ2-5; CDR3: CARSPPVPSKTQYF; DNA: TGTGCCAGAAGCCCCCCGGTCCCTTCGAAGACCCAGTACTTC
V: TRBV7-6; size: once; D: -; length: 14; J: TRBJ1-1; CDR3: CASSSEGGDTEAFF; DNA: TGTGCCAGCAGCTCAGAGGGGGGGGACACTGAAGCTTTCTTT
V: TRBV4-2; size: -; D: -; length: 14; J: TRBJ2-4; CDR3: CASSQDQAVGIQYF; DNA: TGTGCCAGCAGCCAAGATCAGGCAGTTGGGATTCAGTACTTC
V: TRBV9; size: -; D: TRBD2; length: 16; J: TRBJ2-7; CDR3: CASSQGAGLAGWEQYF; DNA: TGTGCCAGCAGCCAAGGAGCGGGACTAGCGGGGTGGGAGCAGTACTTC
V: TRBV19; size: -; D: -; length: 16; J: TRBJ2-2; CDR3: CASSMGGYTNTGELFF; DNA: TGTGCCAGTAGTATGGGGGGATATACTAACACCGGGGAGCTGTTTTTT
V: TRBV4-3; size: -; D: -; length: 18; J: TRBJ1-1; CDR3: CASSQDLQDFHAGTEAFF; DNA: TGCGCCAGCAGCCAAGATCTGCAGGACTTCCACGCCGGCACTGAAGCTTTCTTT
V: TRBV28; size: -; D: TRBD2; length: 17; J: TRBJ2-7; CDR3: CASSSPRGAGENYEQYF; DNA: TGTGCCAGCAGTTCACCTAGAGGGGCGGGGGAGAACTACGAGCAGTACTTC
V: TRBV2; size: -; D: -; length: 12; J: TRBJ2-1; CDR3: CASSPYPAEQFF; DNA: TGTGCCAGCAGTCCCTATCCTGCTGAGCAGTTCTTC
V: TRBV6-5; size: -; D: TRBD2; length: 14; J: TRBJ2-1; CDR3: CASRNSGGYNEQFF; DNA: TGTGCCAGCAGAAATAGCGGGGGCTACAATGAGCAGTTCTTC
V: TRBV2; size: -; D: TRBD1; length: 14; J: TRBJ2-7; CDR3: CASTGWDSPYEQYF; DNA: TGTGCCAGCACAGGGTGGGACAGTCCCTACGAGCAGTACTTC
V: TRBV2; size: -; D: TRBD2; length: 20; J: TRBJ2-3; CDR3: CASSESLAGGLVNKGDTQYF; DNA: TGTGCCAGCAGTGAGTCCCTAGCGGGGGGGCTGGTTAATAAGGGAGATACGCAGTATTTT
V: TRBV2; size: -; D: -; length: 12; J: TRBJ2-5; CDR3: CASKTGGETQYF; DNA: TGTGCCAGCAAGACTGGGGGGGAGACCCAGTACTTC
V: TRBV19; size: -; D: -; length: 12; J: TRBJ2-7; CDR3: CASSSGSYEQYF; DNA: TGTGCCAGTAGTTCCGGCTCCTACGAGCAGTACTTC
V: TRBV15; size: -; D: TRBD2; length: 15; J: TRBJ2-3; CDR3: CATSREPGGGDTQYF; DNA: TGTGCCACCAGCAGAGAACCGGGGGGTGGGGATACGCAGTATTTT
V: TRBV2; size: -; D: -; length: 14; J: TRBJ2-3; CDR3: CASNRQAPTDTQYF; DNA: TGTGCCAGCAACCGACAGGCCCCCACAGATACGCAGTATTTT
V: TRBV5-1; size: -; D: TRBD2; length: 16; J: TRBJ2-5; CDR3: CASSEGLAGDQETQYF; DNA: TGCGCCAGCAGCGAGGGACTAGCGGGGGACCAAGAGACCCAGTACTTC
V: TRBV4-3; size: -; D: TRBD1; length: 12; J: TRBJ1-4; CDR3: CASSQRQGKLFF; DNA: TGCGCCAGCAGCCAGAGACAGGGGAAACTGTTTTTT
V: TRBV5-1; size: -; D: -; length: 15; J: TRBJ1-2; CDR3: CASSYRTVGLNGYTF; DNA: TGCGCCAGCAGTTACCGGACAGTTGGGTTGAATGGCTACACCTTC
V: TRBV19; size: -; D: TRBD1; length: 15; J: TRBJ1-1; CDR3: CASKRGEAGGTEAFF; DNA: TGTGCCAGCAAGAGGGGGGAGGCAGGGGGCACTGAAGCTTTCTTT
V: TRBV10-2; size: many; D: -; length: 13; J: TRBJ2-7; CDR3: CASSEQAPYEQYF; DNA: TGCGCCAGCAGTGAACAGGCCCCCTACGAGCAGTACTTC
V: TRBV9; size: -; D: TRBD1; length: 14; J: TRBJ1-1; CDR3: CASSLQGLNTEAFF; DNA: TGTGCCAGCAGCTTACAGGGGTTGAACACTGAAGCTTTCTTT
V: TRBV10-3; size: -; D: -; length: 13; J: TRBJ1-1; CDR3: CAISVQGSTEAFF; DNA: TGTGCCATCAGTGTACAGGGATCAACTGAAGCTTTCTTT
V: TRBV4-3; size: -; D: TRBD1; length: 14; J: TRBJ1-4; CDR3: CASSPGQGNEKLFF; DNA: TGCGCCAGCAGCCCGGGACAGGGTAATGAAAAACTGTTTTTT
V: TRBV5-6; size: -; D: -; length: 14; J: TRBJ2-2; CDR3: CASSRPTETGELFF; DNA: TGTGCCAGCAGCCGCCCGACAGAGACCGGGGAGCTGTTTTTT
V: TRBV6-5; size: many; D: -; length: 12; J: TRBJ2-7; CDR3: CASRRLRGEQYF; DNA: TGTGCCAGCAGGCGATTAAGGGGCGAGCAGTACTTC
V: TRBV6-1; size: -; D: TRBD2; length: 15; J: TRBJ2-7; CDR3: CASSVLAGATYEQYF; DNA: TGTGCCAGCAGTGTCCTAGCGGGGGCCACCTACGAGCAGTACTTC
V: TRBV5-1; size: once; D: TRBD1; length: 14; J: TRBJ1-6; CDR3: CASSRQGENSPLHF; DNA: TGCGCCAGCAGCCGACAGGGGGAGAATTCACCCCTCCACTTT
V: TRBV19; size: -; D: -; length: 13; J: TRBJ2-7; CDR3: CASSQDYSYEQYF; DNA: TGTGCCAGTAGTCAGGATTACTCCTACGAGCAGTACTTC
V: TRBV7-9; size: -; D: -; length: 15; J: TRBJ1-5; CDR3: CASSLGGTGNQPQHF; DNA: TGTGCCAGCAGCTTAGGCGGGACGGGGAATCAGCCCCAGCATTTT
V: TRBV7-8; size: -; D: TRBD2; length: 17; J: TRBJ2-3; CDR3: CASSPPRRLAPAGAQYF; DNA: TGTGCCAGCAGCCCTCCGCGCAGACTAGCCCCCGCCGGTGCGCAGTATTTT
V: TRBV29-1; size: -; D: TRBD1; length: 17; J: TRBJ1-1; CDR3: CSVEGDRTDPGNTEAFF; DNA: TGCAGCGTTGAGGGGGACAGGACCGACCCGGGGAACACTGAAGCTTTCTTT
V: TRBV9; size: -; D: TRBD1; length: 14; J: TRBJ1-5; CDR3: CASSYTGDHQPQHF; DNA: TGTGCCAGCAGCTATACAGGGGATCATCAGCCCCAGCATTTT
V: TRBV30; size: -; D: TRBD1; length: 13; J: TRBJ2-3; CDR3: CAWSSNRGATQYF; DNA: TGTGCCTGGAGTTCCAACAGGGGAGCTACGCAGTATTTT
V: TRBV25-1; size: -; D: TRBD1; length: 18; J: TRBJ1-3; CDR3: CASGPGKTGDGSGNTIYF; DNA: TGTGCCAGCGGACCGGGCAAGACAGGGGACGGGTCTGGAAACACCATATATTTT
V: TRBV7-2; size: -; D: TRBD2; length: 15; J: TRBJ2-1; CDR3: CASSLGLAGGHEQFF; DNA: TGTGCCAGCAGCTTAGGACTAGCGGGGGGGCATGAGCAGTTCTTC
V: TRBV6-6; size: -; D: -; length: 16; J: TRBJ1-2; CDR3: CASSYSNRGADYGYTF; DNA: TGTGCCAGCAGTTACTCGAATCGGGGGGCTGACTATGGCTACACCTTC
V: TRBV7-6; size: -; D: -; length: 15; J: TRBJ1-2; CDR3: CASSDMGGSSYGYTF; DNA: TGTGCCAGCAGCGATATGGGGGGGTCTAGCTATGGCTACACCTTC
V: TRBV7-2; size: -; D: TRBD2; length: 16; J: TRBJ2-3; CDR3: CASSLYGLVGTEAQYF; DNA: TGTGCCAGCAGCTTATATGGACTAGTGGGAACCGAGGCGCAGTATTTT
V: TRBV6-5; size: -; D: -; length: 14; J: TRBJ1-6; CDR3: CASSYAQGNSPLHF; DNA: TGTGCCAGCAGTTACGCGCAGGGCAATTCACCCCTCCACTTT
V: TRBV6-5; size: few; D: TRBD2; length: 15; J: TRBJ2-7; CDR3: CASNKLAGGAYEQYF; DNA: TGTGCCAGCAACAAGCTAGCGGGGGGGGCGTACGAGCAGTACTTC
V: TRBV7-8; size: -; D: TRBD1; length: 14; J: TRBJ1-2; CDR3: CASSSTQGAGGYTF; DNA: TGTGCCAGCAGCTCTACACAGGGGGCCGGTGGCTACACCTTC